This TCR beta chain was profiled in a study of blood T cells in healthy people across ages. The CDR3 runs to 13 residues. Germline CDR1 reads SGHRS; CDR2 reads YFSETQ. The authors ran a second PCR of about 7 to 11 cycles using a sample-barcoded 5' primer and a J-beta primer mix. Sequencing of every sample gave 2.5 million or more CDR3-containing paired-end reads. TCRdb fed the 5' RACE reads into MiXCR, producing one record per CDR3 protein. This table holds hundreds of thousands of distinct CDR3 sequences, approximately 24% found once. A word on this clonotype: At one end, the junction sequence differs from germline, possibly due to a read error.

Extractions gave at least 5.5 micrograms of total RNA per sample. Another study also made use of these data, one on T cells of mothers and their children.

This clonotype was sampled from a boy aged 5-17 years in good health. The chain combines TRBV5-1 with TRBJ2-3, with D unclear. Sequencing used blood. The CDR3 DNA reads TGCGCCAGCAGCTTGGGGGCTTCAGATACGCAATATTTT. This encodes CASSLGASDTQYF. Looking up the rest from reference TRBV5-1 and TRBJ2-3 gives the full variable domain: KAGVTQTPRYLIKTRGQQVTLSCSPISGHRSVSWYQQTPGQGLQFLFEYFSETQRNKGNFPGRFSGRQFSNSRSEMNVSTLELGDSALYLCASSLGASDTQYFGPGTRLTVL.